This T cell receptor (beta chain) was documented in a study of breast tumors, draining lymph nodes, adjacent tissues. TCRdb independently ran MiXCR on the multiplex PCR reads; one entry per CDR3 protein. The sample includes some 120,000 distinct CDR3 sequences, about 20% of them seen just once. Findings and caveats of the study: Compared with lymph nodes, tumors were less diverse; compared with nontumor tissue, more. The lymph node origin of tumor T cells was framed as consistent with a hypothesis, not demonstrated.

To note about this clonotype: Its target is unknown. Given a much more abundant clone one base away, this may be a read error.

The germline V gene has CDR1 SGHTA and CDR2 FQGNSA. The V end lost 5 bases, the J end lost 4 bases, and 29 bases lay between the germline ends. There are 19 residues in the CDR3. Breast cancer patients provided tissue from their axillary draining lymph nodes. This sequence was found in a female donor with breast cancer. Some clones in this sample may be carry-over from other donors' samples. The sequencing sample was made of axillary lymph node tissue. This chain links TRBV7-2 with TRBJ2-5; D may be TRBD1 (6 bases). The DNA of the CDR3 is TGTGCCAGCAGCCAAAATACCGCTGGGTATCGAAGCAGGGGAGAGACCCAGTACTTC. It codes for CASSQNTAGYRSRGETQYF.